The present T cell receptor beta chain was sequenced within a study of cytomegalovirus exposure and HLA in healthy donors. Whole-study findings and limits: Most TCR sequences proved rare, with some public TCRs found in many donors.

Profiled with immunoSEQ multiplex PCR; TCRdb holds only in-frame clones, not every one. This sample has 260,000 or so clones; around 87% occur once, and the top ten carry about 2.8%. Germline CDR1 is SGHDT and CDR2 is YYEEEE. CDR3 length: 15 residues. V shed 3 bases and J shed 6 bases, with 19 bases lying between them. Comments on this clone: The antigen remains undetermined.

The sequenced material came from PBMCs. The origin of this receptor is a young man in good health and CMV-seronegative. J is TRBJ2-7 and V is TRBV5-6, with a possible D match to TRBD2 (6 bases). The CDR3 DNA follows: TGTGCCAGCAGCTCACAAGGACTATTGAGACGCGAGCAGTACTTC. This sequence encodes CASSSQGLLRREQYF.